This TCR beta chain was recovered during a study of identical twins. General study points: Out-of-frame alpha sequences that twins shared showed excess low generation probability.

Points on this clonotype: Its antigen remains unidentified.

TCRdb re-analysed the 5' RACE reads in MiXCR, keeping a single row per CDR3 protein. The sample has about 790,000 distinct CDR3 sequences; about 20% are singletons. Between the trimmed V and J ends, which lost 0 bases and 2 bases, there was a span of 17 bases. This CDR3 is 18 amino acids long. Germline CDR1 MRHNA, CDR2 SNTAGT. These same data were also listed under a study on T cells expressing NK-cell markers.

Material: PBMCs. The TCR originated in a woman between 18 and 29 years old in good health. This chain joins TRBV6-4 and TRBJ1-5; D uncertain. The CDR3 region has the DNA TGTGCCAGCAGTGACTCTTTCGTTTCGGGGAACGGCAATCAGCCCCAGCATTTT. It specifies CASSDSFVSGNGNQPQHF.